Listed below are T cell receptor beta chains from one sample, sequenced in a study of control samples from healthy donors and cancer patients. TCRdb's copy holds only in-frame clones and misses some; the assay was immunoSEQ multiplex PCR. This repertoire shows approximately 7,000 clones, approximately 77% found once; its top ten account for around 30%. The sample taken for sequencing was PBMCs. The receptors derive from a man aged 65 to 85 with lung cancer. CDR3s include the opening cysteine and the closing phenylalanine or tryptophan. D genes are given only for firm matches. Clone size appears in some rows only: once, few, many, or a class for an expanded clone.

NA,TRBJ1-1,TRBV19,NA,TGTGCCAGTAGTATAAGGGCGGACACTGAAGCTTTCTTT,CASSIRADTEAFF
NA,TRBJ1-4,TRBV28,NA,TGTGCCAGCAGTTTGGGCAGTGGGGATGGGAATGAAAAACTGTTTTTT,CASSLGSGDGNEKLFF
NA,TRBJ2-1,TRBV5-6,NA,TGTGCCAGCAGCGCAGGACTCAATGAGCAGTTCTTC,CASSAGLNEQFF
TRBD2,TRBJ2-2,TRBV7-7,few,TGTGCCAGCAGCGACGGACTAGCCGGGACCGGGGAGCTGTTTTTT,CASSDGLAGTGELFF
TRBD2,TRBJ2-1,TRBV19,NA,TGTGCCAGTAGTATAGACCCCCCAGGACTAGCGTTCTACAATGAGCAGTTCTTC,CASSIDPPGLAFYNEQFF
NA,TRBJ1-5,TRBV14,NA,TGTGCCAGCAGCCAAGGACACCGAAATCAGCCCCAGCATTTT,CASSQGHRNQPQHF
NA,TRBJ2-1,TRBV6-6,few,TGTGCCAGCAGTTCCCAATCTCAGGGTGAGCAGTTCTTC,CASSSQSQGEQFF
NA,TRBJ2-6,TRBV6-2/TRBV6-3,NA,TGTGCCAGCAGTTGGACCGAGTCTGGGGCCAACGTCCTGACTTTC,CASSWTESGANVLTF
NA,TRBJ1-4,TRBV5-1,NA,TGCGCCAGCAGCCCGGGAGGTGGAGCAACTAATGAAAAACTGTTTTTT,CASSPGGGATNEKLFF
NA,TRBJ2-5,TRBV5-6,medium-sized,TGTGCCAGCAGCTTACCGTCTGGGCCCTTTGAAACAAAAGAGACCCAGTACTTC,CASSLPSGPFETKETQYF
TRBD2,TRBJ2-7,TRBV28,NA,TGTGCCAGCAGGGAAGGGACTAGCGGGAGGTACGAGCAGTACTTC,CASREGTSGRYEQYF
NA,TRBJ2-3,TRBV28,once,TGTGCCAGCAAGGGTGGGTCAGCCGGCGGGGTAGATACGCAGTATTTT,CASKGGSAGGVDTQYF
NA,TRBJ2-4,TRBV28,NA,TGTGCCCGCGGCCTGAGGGGGGGGGCCAAAAACATTCAGTACTTC,CARGLRGGAKNIQYF
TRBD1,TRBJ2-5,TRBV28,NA,TGTGCCAGCAGTTTAGGGACAGTCGAAGAGACCCAGTACTTC,CASSLGTVEETQYF
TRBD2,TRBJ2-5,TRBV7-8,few,TGTGCCAGCAGCTCCAGCGACGGACTAGCGGGGTTTCAAGAGACCCAGTACTTC,CASSSSDGLAGFQETQYF
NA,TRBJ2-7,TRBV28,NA,TGTGCCAGCAGTTTATCGGTTTCCGAGCAGTACTTC,CASSLSVSEQYF
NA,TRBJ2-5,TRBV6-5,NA,TGTGCCAGCAGTTCCTCGCGGGGTTCATGGGAAGAGACCCAGTACTTC,CASSSSRGSWEETQYF
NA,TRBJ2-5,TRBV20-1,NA,TGCAGTGCTAGATCTGGTGAGACCCAGTACTTC,CSARSGETQYF
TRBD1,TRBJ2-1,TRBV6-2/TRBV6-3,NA,TGTGCCAGCAGCCGCAGAATCGGACAGGGCGGCAATGAGCAGTTCTTC,CASSRRIGQGGNEQFF
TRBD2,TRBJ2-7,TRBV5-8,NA,TGTGCCAGCAGCCTCGGCGCTAGCGGGAGTTTCCTCGAGCAGTACTTC,CASSLGASGSFLEQYF
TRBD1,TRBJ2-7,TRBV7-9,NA,TGTGCCAGCAGCCGAGAGACGGGGACAGGGACCTACGAGCAGTACTTC,CASSRETGTGTYEQYF
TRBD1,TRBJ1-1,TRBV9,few,TGTGCCAGCAGCCCTGGACAGGGGAACACTGAAGCTTTCTTT,CASSPGQGNTEAFF
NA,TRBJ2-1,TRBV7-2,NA,TGTGCCAGCAGTCTCCGACTCGGGATTTACAATGAGCAGTTCTTC,CASSLRLGIYNEQFF
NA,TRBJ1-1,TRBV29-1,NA,TGCAGCCTTAGCCTTGGGACACGCGCTGAAGCTTTCTTT,CSLSLGTRAEAFF
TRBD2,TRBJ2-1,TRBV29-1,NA,TGCAGCGTTGTCGGGACTAGCGGGAGGGACCCCCACAATGAGCAGTTCTTC,CSVVGTSGRDPHNEQFF
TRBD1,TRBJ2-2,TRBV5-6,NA,TGTGCCAGCAGCTCTGAAACAGGGGGCTCTGGGGAGCTGTTTTTT,CASSSETGGSGELFF
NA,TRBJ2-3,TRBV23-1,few,TGCGCCAGCTGCCCTCGAGGGACCGATACGCAGTATTTT,CASCPRGTDTQYF
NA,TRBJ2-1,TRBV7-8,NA,TGTGCCAGCAGCTTACTCCCGGGCGGAGGTCCTAACAATGAGCAGTTCTTC,CASSLLPGGGPNNEQFF
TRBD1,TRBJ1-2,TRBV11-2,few,TGTGCCAGCAGCTTTTTGACAGGGGACTATGGCTACACCTTC,CASSFLTGDYGYTF
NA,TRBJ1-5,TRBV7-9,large,TGTGCCAGCAGCTTAGTAGGAGGGCAGGGAGACCAGCATTTT,CASSLVGGQGDQHF
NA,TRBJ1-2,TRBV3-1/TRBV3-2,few,TGTGCCAGCAGCCAAGACTTCGGGGGGATTAGGGATGGCTACACCTTC,CASSQDFGGIRDGYTF
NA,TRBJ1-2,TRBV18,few,TGTGCCAGCTCACCAAATCAGGGCTACTCGGATGGCTACACCTTC,CASSPNQGYSDGYTF
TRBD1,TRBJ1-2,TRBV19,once,TGTGCCAGCGGTGACAGGGTCTATGGCTACACCTTC,CASGDRVYGYTF
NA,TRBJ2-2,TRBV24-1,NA,TGTGCCACCAGTGATCTGGGGAAGGGCAACACCGGGGAGCTGTTTTTT,CATSDLGKGNTGELFF
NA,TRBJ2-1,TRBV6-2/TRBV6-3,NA,TGTGCCAGCAGTTACCTAACAAAAGGTGAGCAGTTCTTC,CASSYLTKGEQFF
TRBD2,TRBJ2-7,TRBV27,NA,TGTGCCAGCAGGCCACTAGGACTAGCGAATACCTACGAGCAGTACTTC,CASRPLGLANTYEQYF
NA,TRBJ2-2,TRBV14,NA,TGTGCCAGCAGCCAAGAAACCAGGGCCGGCACCGGGGAGCTGTTTTTT,CASSQETRAGTGELFF
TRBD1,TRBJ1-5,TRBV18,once,TGTGCCAGCTCACCCGATTTAAGGGACAGTAATCAGCCCCAGCATTTT,CASSPDLRDSNQPQHF
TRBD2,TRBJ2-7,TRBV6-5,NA,TGTGCCAGCAGTTCCATGGGACTAGCGGGATCCGAGCAGTACTTC,CASSSMGLAGSEQYF
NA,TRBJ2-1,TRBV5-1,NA,TGCGCCAGCAGCTTGGTGTCCGGACTCCGCGACAATGAGCAGTTCTTC,CASSLVSGLRDNEQFF
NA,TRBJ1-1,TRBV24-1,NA,TGTGCCACCAGTGATGCTGACACTGAAGCTTTCTTT,CATSDADTEAFF
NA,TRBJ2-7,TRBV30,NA,TGTGCCTGGAGTGACAGCATCGAGCAGTACTTC,CAWSDSIEQYF
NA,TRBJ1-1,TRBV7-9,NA,TGTGCCAGCACCCGTAACACTGAAGCTTTCTTT,CASTRNTEAFF
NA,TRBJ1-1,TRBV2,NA,TGTGCCAGCAGTCGAGGGGTCGGGGGAGAAGCTTTCTTT,CASSRGVGGEAFF
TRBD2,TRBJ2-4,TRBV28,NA,TGTGCCAGCAGTTTCCCACCGGGGGGTTCCAAAAACATTCAGTACTTC,CASSFPPGGSKNIQYF
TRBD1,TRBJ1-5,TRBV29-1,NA,TGCAGCGTTGGAGACAGGGGAAATCAGCCCCAGCATTTT,CSVGDRGNQPQHF
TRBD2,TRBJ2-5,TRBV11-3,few,TGTGCCAGCAGCCCGTGGGAGGGCCCCGAGACCCAGTACTTC,CASSPWEGPETQYF
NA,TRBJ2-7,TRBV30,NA,TGTGCCTGGAGTGTCTCCTACGAGCAGTACTTC,CAWSVSYEQYF
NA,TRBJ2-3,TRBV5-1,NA,TGCGCCAGCAGCTTGGGGGGTACACCAATTACAGATACGCAGTATTTT,CASSLGGTPITDTQYF
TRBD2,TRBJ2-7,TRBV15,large,TGTGCCACCAGCAGAGACTTAGCGGGAACCGAGCAGTACTTC,CATSRDLAGTEQYF
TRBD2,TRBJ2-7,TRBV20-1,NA,TGCAGTGCTAGTCGAGGACTAGCGGGGGGGTACGAGCAGTACTTC,CSASRGLAGGYEQYF
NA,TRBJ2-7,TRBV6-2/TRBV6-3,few,TGTGCCAGCAGTGACATGGGGCAAGGGAACGAGCAGTACTTC,CASSDMGQGNEQYF
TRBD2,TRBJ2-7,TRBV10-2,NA,TGCGCCAGCAGTGAGTCAGTAACTAGCGGGAACTACGAGCAGTACTTC,CASSESVTSGNYEQYF
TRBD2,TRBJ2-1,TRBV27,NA,TGTGCCAGCAGTTTATTTAGCGGGAGGGAAGGCAATGAGCAGTTCTTC,CASSLFSGREGNEQFF
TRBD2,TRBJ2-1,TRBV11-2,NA,TGTGCCAGCAGCTTAGGCGGGGGGGGTCCCAATGAGCAGTTCTTC,CASSLGGGGPNEQFF
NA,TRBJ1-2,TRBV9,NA,TGTGCCAGCAGCGTTGGACAAACTAACTATGGCTACACCTTC,CASSVGQTNYGYTF